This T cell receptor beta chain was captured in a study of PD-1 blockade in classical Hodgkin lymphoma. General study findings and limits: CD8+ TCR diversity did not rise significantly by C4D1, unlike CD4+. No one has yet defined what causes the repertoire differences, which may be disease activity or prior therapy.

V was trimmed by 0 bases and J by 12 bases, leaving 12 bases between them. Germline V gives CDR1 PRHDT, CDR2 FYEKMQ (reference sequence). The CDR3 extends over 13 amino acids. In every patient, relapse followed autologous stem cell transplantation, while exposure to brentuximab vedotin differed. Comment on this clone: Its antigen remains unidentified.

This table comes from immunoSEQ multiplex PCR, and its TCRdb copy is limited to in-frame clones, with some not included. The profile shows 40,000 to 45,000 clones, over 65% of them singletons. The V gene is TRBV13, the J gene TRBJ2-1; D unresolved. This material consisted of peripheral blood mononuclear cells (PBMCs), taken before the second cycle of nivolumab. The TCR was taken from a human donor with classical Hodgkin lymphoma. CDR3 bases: TGTGCCAGCAGCTTAGGTCTAGGCTCTAGGCAGTTCTTC. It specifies CASSLGLGSRQFF.